The clone carrying this TCR beta chain was recorded once. Its antigen remains unidentified. The germline CDR1 and CDR2 sequences are KGHSH and LQKENI. V shed 4 bases and J 1 base; nucleotides not matched to a gene: 3. This CDR3 is 14 amino acids long. This record comes from a study of cytomegalovirus exposure and HLA in healthy donors. Study details: An early release of data contained about 85 million unique TCRs, which came from HLA-typed donors. Points from the study as a whole: Previous analysis showed most TCR beta V segments were productive about 90% or about 30% of the time. Among TCR sequences, most were rare, though some public TCRs appeared in many donors.

PCR was performed using 60 Vbeta and 13 Jbeta primers. Clones were sequenced by immunoSEQ multiplex PCR, and TCRdb holds only the in-frame ones, with some missing. The sample consists of some 200,000 clones, around 86% of them appearing once. The V and J genes are TRBV18 and TRBJ1-1; 7 nucleotides agree with TRBD1. The sample was PBMCs. This clonotype was sampled from a woman in her thirties or forties in good health and CMV-seronegative. Here the CDR3 reads CASSRDRKNTEAFF. In DNA form, the CDR3 reads TGTGCCAGCTCACGGGACAGAAAGAACACTGAAGCTTTCTTT.